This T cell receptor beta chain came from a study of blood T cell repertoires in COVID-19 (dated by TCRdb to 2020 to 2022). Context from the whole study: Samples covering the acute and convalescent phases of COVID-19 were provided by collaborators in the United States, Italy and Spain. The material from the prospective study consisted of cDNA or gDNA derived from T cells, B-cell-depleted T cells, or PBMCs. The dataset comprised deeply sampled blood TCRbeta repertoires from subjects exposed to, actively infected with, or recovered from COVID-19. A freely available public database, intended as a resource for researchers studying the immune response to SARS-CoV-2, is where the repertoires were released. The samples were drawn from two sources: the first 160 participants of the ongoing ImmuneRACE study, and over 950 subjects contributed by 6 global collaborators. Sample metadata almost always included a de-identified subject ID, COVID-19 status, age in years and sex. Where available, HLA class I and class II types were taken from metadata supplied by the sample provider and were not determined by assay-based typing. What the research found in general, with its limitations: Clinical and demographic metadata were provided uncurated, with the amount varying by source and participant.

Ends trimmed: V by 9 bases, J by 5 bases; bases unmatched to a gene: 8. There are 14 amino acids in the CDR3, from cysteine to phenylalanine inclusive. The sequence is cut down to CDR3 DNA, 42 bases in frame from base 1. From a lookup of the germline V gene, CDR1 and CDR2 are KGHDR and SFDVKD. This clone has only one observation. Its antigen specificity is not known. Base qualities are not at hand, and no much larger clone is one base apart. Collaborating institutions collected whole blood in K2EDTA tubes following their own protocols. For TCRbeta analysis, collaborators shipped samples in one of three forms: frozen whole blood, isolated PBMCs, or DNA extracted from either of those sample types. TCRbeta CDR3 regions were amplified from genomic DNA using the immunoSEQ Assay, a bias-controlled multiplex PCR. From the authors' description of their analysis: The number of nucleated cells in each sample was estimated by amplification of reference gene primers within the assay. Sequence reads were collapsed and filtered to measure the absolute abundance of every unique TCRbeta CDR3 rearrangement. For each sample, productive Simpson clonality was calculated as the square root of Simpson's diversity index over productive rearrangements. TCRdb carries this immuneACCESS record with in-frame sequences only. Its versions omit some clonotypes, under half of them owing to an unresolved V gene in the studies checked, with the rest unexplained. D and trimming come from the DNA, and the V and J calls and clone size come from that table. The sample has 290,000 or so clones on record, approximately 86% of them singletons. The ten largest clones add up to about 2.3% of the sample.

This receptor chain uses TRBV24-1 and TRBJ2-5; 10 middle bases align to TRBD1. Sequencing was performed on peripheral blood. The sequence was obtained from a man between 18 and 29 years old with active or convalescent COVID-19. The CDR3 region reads CATGWDRGRETQYF. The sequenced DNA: TGTGCCACCGGGTGGGACAGGGGTCGGGAGACCCAGTACTTC.